This TCR beta chain was recorded in a study of shared clonotypes between healthy human individuals. Study-wide points: Enrolling few donors narrowed the genetic and exposure-history diversity that was represented. The four-donor shared clonotypes exceeded non-shared clonotypes in generation probability, with non-shared ones scoring lower. Around 5.4% of naive CD4 clonotypes were common to a handful of donors.

The V gene's germline CDR1 is MGHDK and CDR2 SYGVNS. The V gene lost 5 bases and the J gene lost 2 bases, with 10 bases spanning the gap. This CDR3 region has 13 residues. Sequencing was performed with immunoSEQ multiplex PCR; in TCRdb, only in-frame clones are kept and a portion is missing. The sample records 2 million to 2.5 million clones, 90% to 96% being singletons. As regards this clone: Its antigen is still unknown.

The gene calls are TRBV25-1 and TRBJ2-7; D gene uncertain. The clonotype comes from a man younger than 35 in good health. The sample taken for sequencing was naive CD4+ T cells sorted from blood. Regarding subset: CD45RA+ positively selected. CDR3 DNA sequence: TGTGCCAGCAGTCCCGACGGTCCCTACGAGCAGTACTTC. It encodes CASSPDGPYEQYF.